Given below is one T cell receptor (beta chain) in context. Here immunoSEQ multiplex PCR was the method, and the copy in TCRdb shows in-frame clones only, minus some. The repertoire holds roughly 120,000 clones, with roughly 87% as singletons. The entry originates in a study of blood T cell repertoires in COVID-19. Study-wide context: Nucleic acid was either cDNA or gDNA, and it came from T cells, B-cell-depleted T cells, or PBMCs.

This CDR3 comprises 14 residues. J lost 8 bases, V lost 6 bases, and 9 bases had no gene match. Per the germline V gene, CDR1 is KGHSH and CDR2 is LQKENI. The chain recombines TRBV18 with TRBJ1-4, with 7 bases fitting TRBD1. Sequenced: peripheral blood. This TCR was sampled from a human donor in a cohort sampled during active COVID-19. CDR3 DNA: TGTGCCAGCTCGCAACAGGGGTTAGGGGAAAAACTGTTTTTT. This encodes CASSQQGLGEKLFF.